This TCR beta chain derives from a study of PD-1 blockade in classical Hodgkin lymphoma. Study results and limitations: Only CD4+ TCR diversity, not CD8+, had risen significantly by C4D1.

Method: immunoSEQ multiplex PCR; TCRdb's copy keeps in-frame clones and lacks some. The repertoire holds approximately 79,000 clones, with around 90% as singletons. Remarks on this clone: Its antigen remains unknown.

Each of the patients experienced relapse following autologous stem cell transplantation, and their brentuximab vedotin exposure differed. Complete response, partial response or progressive disease was each patient's best response. This material consisted of peripheral blood mononuclear cells (PBMCs), taken before the second cycle of nivolumab. The source is a human donor with classical Hodgkin lymphoma.

The CDR3: CASSLGAGAREQYF. CDR3 coding DNA: TGTGCCAGCAGTTTAGGGGCAGGGGCGCGGGAGCAGTACTTC. V is TRBV27 and J is TRBJ2-7; possibly TRBD1 for D (6 bases). V was pared by 2 bases and J by 7 bases, with 15 bases between. Germline CDR1 and CDR2: MNHEY and SMNVEV (reference sequence). The CDR3 contains 14 residues.